Sequencing of this TCR beta chain was carried out in a study of blood T cell repertoires in COVID-19. In the original processing: The authors estimated nucleated cell counts from reference gene primer amplification. The protocol was immunoSEQ multiplex PCR, while the TCRdb copy is restricted to in-frame clones and leaves out a portion. From that table come the V and J calls and clone size; the DNA was used to work out D and trimming. The sample has some 450,000 clones; 88% are singletons. V was pared by 3 bases and J by 0 bases, with 7 bases between. The germline V gene has CDR1 SGDLS and CDR2 YYNGEE. The CDR3 is made up of 14 amino acids.

The receptor was derived from a woman between 45 and 65 years old with COVID-19, enrolled during active disease. The chain recombines TRBV9 with TRBJ2-1, with D unclear. Sequencing used peripheral blood. The CDR3 here is CASSARSSYNEQFF. The CDR3 nucleotides read TGTGCCAGCAGCGCCAGAAGCTCCTACAATGAGCAGTTCTTC.